The clone carrying this T cell receptor beta chain was observed many times. These data originate in a study of T cells in Graves' hyperthyroidism and ophthalmopathy. There are 10 residues in the CDR3. Germline loops: CDR1 SNHLY, CDR2 FYNNEI. V lost 8 bases and J lost 5, with 3 bases in between. TCR beta CDR3 region amplification was performed from RNA transcripts. The HTBI primer set was used in a first-round RT-PCR of the TCR CDR3. MiXCR, applied by TCRdb to the multiplex PCR reads, yields one record per CDR3 protein. The sample holds 300,000 to 500,000 distinct CDR3 sequences, about an eighth seen once. A roughly 9.3 ml volume of fresh peripheral blood provided the PBMCs.

The sequenced material came from blood. This rearrangement joins TRBV2 to TRBJ2-2; D unclear. The clonotype comes from a man aged 50-60 years with Graves' ophthalmopathy. The CDR3 DNA sequence: TGTGCCAGCGGTACCGGGGAGCTGTTTTTT. It yields the protein CASGTGELFF.